A single sample is the source of the 5 T cell receptor beta chains below, sequenced in a study of T cell responses to AZD1222 COVID-19 vaccine. Assay: immunoSEQ multiplex PCR; the TCRdb copy retains only in-frame clones and omits some. The table shows 150,000 or so clones, with just over 90% occurring only once. Sequenced here: peripheral blood, sampled on day 0 of AZD1222 vaccination. These receptors were collected from an adult in good health.

The chain has TRBV24-1 and TRBJ1-3, with D perhaps TRBD1 (5 bases). The germline gives CDR1 KGHDR, CDR2 SFDVKD. The length of the CDR3 is 13 residues. The V end lost 5 bases, the J end lost 4 bases, and 8 bases lay between the germline ends. The DNA of the CDR3 is TGTGCCACCAGTGCAGGGTCCGGAAACACCATATATTTT. Protein product: CATSAGSGNTIYF.

The chain joins TRBV27 to TRBJ1-1; D uncertain. The CDR3 sequence is 14 residues long. Looked up from germline, CDR1 is MNHEY and CDR2 is SMNVEV (reference sequence). Trimming stripped 2 bases from V and 1 base from J, with 8 bases between. The CDR3 coding sequence is TGTGCCAGCAGTTTAATTTCAGGGAACACTGAAGCTTTCTTT. As protein: CASSLISGNTEAFF.

V and J are TRBV3-1 (or the pseudogene TRBV3-2) and TRBJ2-3; 9 nucleotides match TRBD2. Per germline, CDR1 LGHDT and CDR2 YNNKEL (reference sequence). V was clipped by 1 base and J by 6 bases; unmatched bases: 8. CDR3 size: 16 residues. The CDR3 coding sequence is TGTGCCAGCAGCCAAGGTTGGGCTAGCGGGATTGATACGCAGTATTTT. Amino acids: CASSQGWASGIDTQYF.

The chain uses TRBV5-1 and TRBJ2-1; 7 bases line up with TRBD1. V shed 2 bases and J 9 bases; nucleotides not matched to a gene: 8. CDR3 length equals 14 residues. CDR1 SGHRS and CDR2 YFSETQ come from the germline V gene. In DNA form, the CDR3 reads TGCGCCAGCAGCTTAATACAGGGGAAGGGTGAGCAGTTCTTC. The encoded protein is CASSLIQGKGEQFF.

The chain links TRBV2 to TRBJ2-7; unclear D gene. CDR1 and CDR2 from the germline V gene are SNHLY and FYNNEI. The CDR3 loop spans 13 amino acids. V was pared by 4 bases and J by 6 bases, with 13 bases between. The CDR3 DNA sequence: TGTGCCAGCAGTGTCTCGGCCATTCCCGAGCAGTACTTC. It is translated as CASSVSAIPEQYF.